The 23 T cell receptor beta chains in this list originate from one sample, sequenced in a study of beta chain features in type 1 diabetes. The entirety of the isolated RNA underwent reverse transcription, so expressed TCRB transcripts were sequenced. Libraries were prepared by immunoSEQ multiplex PCR; TCRdb keeps only in-frame clonotypes and omits some of them. The profile shows 150,000 or so clones, 11% of them singletons. Sequences were obtained from central memory CD4+ T cells from blood. These receptors were taken from a man aged 18 to 29 in good health.

This chain joins TRBV27 and TRBJ1-1, with a possible D match to TRBD1 (5 bases). The CDR3 totals 15 residues. Trimming took off 1 base at V and 5 bases at J, with 14 bases between the two ends. Germline values: CDR1 MNHEY, CDR2 SMNVEV (reference sequence). The CDR3 reads CASSLFGRVGTEAFF. CDR3 coding DNA: TGTGCCAGCAGTTTATTCGGCAGGGTAGGGACTGAAGCTTTCTTT.

There are a few counts of this clone. The chain combines TRBV7-8 with TRBJ2-2, with D perhaps assigned TRBD1 or TRBD2 (5 bases each). CDR1 is SGHVS and CDR2 is FQNEAQ in the germline V gene. There are 16 residues in the CDR3. Trimming pared 1 base from V and 0 bases from J, leaving 9 bases between. The CDR3: CASSLVRGPNTGELFF. CDR3 DNA sequence: TGTGCCAGCAGCTTAGTCCGGGGCCCGAACACCGGGGAGCTGTTTTTT.

V and J are TRBV5-1 and TRBJ2-3; no firm D call. The CDR3 is made up of 14 amino acids. In germline, CDR1 is SGHRS, CDR2 YFSETQ. Trimming shortened V by 0 bases and J by 2 bases, and 7 bases separated the two germline ends. The CDR3 reads CASSLEQTTDTQYF. As DNA, the CDR3 is TGCGCCAGCAGCTTGGAGCAGACCACAGATACGCAGTATTTT.

The chain employs TRBV14 and TRBJ1-4; D gene ambiguous. The CDR3 covers 15 residues. The V gene's germline CDR1 is SGHDN and CDR2 FVKESK. The V gene lost 1 base and the J gene lost 0 bases, with 6 bases spanning the gap. The CDR3, as DNA: TGTGCCAGCAGCCAAGTCAGGACAACTAATGAAAAACTGTTTTTT. Translation: CASSQVRTTNEKLFF.

V is TRBV30 and J is TRBJ1-1; possible D gene TRBD1, 5 bases. With 2 bases removed from V and 1 base from J, the gap between germline ends came to 8 bases. CDR1 and CDR2 from the germline V gene are GTSNPN and SVGIG (reference sequence). The CDR3 is 13 residues long. The CDR3 sequence is CAWSRGQNTEAFF. CDR3 DNA sequence: TGTGCCTGGAGTAGGGGCCAGAACACTGAAGCTTTCTTT.

This chain joins TRBV28 and TRBJ1-2; D ambiguous. Germline V gives CDR1 MDHEN, CDR2 SYDVKM. V was clipped by 5 bases and J by 0 bases, with 4 bases between them. There are 12 residues in the CDR3. CDR3 in DNA: TGTGCCAGCAGTCGACCTAACTATGGCTACACCTTC. Amino acid sequence: CASSRPNYGYTF.

V gene TRBV7-2 combines with J gene TRBJ1-1; D gene unclear. The CDR3 is made up of 13 amino acids. V was trimmed by 1 base and J by 2 bases, leaving 5 bases between them. Germline V lookup: CDR1 SGHTA, CDR2 FQGNSA. CDR3 loop: CASSLERNTEAFF. In DNA, the CDR3 is TGTGCCAGCAGCTTAGAGAGAAACACTGAAGCTTTCTTT.

This clone was detected only a few times. The chain is built from TRBV15 and TRBJ2-3; D not certain. The CDR3 spans 15 residues. CDR1 LNHNV and CDR2 YYDKDF come from the germline V gene (reference sequence). Trimming shortened V by 0 bases and J by 4 bases, and 11 bases separated the two germline ends. CDR3 in amino acids: CATSRDSSKSDTQYF. CDR3 in DNA: TGTGCCACCAGCAGAGATAGTAGTAAATCAGATACGCAGTATTTT.

The genes are TRBV7-6 and TRBJ2-3; a weak D match, TRBD2 (5 bases). Per the germline V gene, CDR1 is SGHVS and CDR2 is FNYEAQ. V dropped 1 base and J dropped 2 bases, with 13 bases sitting between them. CDR3 size: 16 residues. CDR3 loop: CASSLDGRGPTDTQYF. DNA of the CDR3: TGTGCCAGCAGCTTAGACGGCCGAGGGCCCACAGATACGCAGTATTTT.

This chain uses TRBV6-6 with TRBJ1-5, with TRBD1 matching 8 bases. This CDR3 comprises 16 residues. Germline V gene sequence: CDR1 MNHNY, CDR2 SVGAGI (reference sequence). The V gene end was trimmed by 0 bases and the J gene end by 6 bases; junction bases not matched to a gene: 7. The chain's CDR3 is CASSYSTGDLSQPQHF. The CDR3 DNA reads as TGTGCCAGCAGTTACTCGACAGGGGATCTGAGTCAGCCCCAGCATTTT.

The table lists this clone with a few counts. CDR3 sequence: CASSLKGNQPQHF. CDR3 sequence (DNA): TGTGCCAGCAGCTTGAAAGGAAATCAGCCCCAGCATTTT. The rearrangement joins TRBV28 to TRBJ1-5; no clear D gene. V was clipped by 6 bases and J by 4 bases, with 10 bases between them. This CDR3 spans 13 amino acids. Germline values: CDR1 MDHEN, CDR2 SYDVKM.

The chain links TRBV7-2 to TRBJ1-3; 8 bases agree with TRBD1. Germline trimming cut 6 bases from V and 4 bases from J; bases unmatched to any gene: 8. Germline V CDR1 and CDR2: SGHTA, FQGNSA. The CDR3 has 15 residues. CDR3 protein: CASSPQGALGNTIYF. The CDR3 region has the DNA TGTGCCAGCAGTCCTCAGGGGGCGCTCGGAAACACCATATATTTT.

V usage is TRBV9 and J usage is TRBJ2-5; D is perhaps TRBD1 (6 bases). This CDR3 is 15 amino acids long. Germline V CDR1 and CDR2: SGDLS, YYNGEE. The V end lost 4 bases, the J end lost 0 bases, and 13 bases lay between the germline ends. The CDR3 bases are TGTGCCAGCAGCCCAAGGACAGCGTACCAAGAGACCCAGTACTTC. Translated: CASSPRTAYQETQYF.

To note about this clone: One end of the junction fails to match germline, which may point to a read error. The chain joins TRBV6-5 to TRBJ2-1; TRBD2 might be the D (7 bases). Germline V gene lookup returns CDR1 MNHEY and CDR2 SVGAGI. The CDR3 is made up of 16 amino acids. The CDR3 sequence is CARSFGGGGSYNEQFF. The CDR3 nucleotides read TGTGCCCGCAGTTTCGGGGGAGGGGGATCCTACAATGAGCAGTTCTTC.

Only a few counts were recorded for this clone. The chain joins TRBV11-2 to TRBJ1-1; D is ambiguous. V gave up 2 bases and J gave up 5 bases, with 6 bases separating them. The CDR3 has 12 amino acids. Per the germline V gene, CDR1 is SGHAT and CDR2 is FQNNGV. The CDR3 protein is CASSLQITEAFF. CDR3 coding DNA: TGTGCCAGCAGCTTACAGATTACTGAAGCTTTCTTT.

The chain recombines TRBV6-9 with TRBJ2-2, with TRBD1 as a possible D gene (6 bases). Germline V gene lookup returns CDR1 MNHGY and CDR2 SVAAGI. The CDR3 loop spans 17 amino acids. The V gene lost 4 bases and the J gene lost 0 bases, with 15 bases spanning the gap. The CDR3 is CASSFRTGLSNTGELFF. In nucleotides, the CDR3 is TGTGCCAGCAGTTTCCGAACAGGGTTGTCGAACACCGGGGAGCTGTTTTTT.

This clone was detected a few times. The CDR3 DNA is TGCAGCGTTCAGGGGAACTATGGCTACACCTTC. It is translated as CSVQGNYGYTF. The chain combines TRBV29-1 with TRBJ1-2; tentative D call: TRBD1 (6 bases). Germline V CDR1 and CDR2: SQVTM, ANQGSEA. V lost 5 bases to trimming and J lost 2 bases, with 6 bases between them. This CDR3 has 11 amino acids.

This clone has more than one count but fewer than ten. This chain joins TRBV7-9 and TRBJ2-3; D not resolved. Germline values: CDR1 SEHNR, CDR2 FQNEAQ (reference sequence). The CDR3 extends over 14 amino acids. With 4 bases removed from V and 4 bases from J, the gap between germline ends came to 12 bases. CDR3 bases: TGTGCCAGCAGCTCCGCCACCTTTGCAGATACGCAGTATTTT. Its translation: CASSSATFADTQYF.

This clone was recorded a few times. V usage is TRBV10-3 and J usage is TRBJ2-7; D possibly matches TRBD1 or TRBD2 (6 bases each). This CDR3 contains 15 residues. V was cut by 3 bases and J by 3 bases, with 15 bases left in between. The germline V gene encodes CDR1 ENHRY and CDR2 SYGVKD. The CDR3, as DNA: TGTGCCATCAGTGATGAGGGGGAGGTAATCTACGAGCAGTACTTC. Its protein product is CAISDEGEVIYEQYF.

CDR3: CASREGGQALYGYTF. DNA for the CDR3: TGTGCCAGCAGAGAAGGAGGACAGGCCCTCTATGGCTACACCTTC. The chain uses TRBV5-4 and TRBJ1-2; 7 bases fit TRBD1. With 5 bases clipped from V and 4 bases from J, the junction kept 11 bases outside the gene matches. The CDR3 has 15 residues. Germline V CDR1 and CDR2: SGHNT, YYREEE (reference sequence).

The chain links TRBV11-3 to TRBJ2-1; D is unresolved. The CDR3 runs 13 residues. Trimming stripped 5 bases from V and 9 bases from J, with 14 bases between. Germline CDR1 and CDR2: SGHNT and YENEEA. CDR3 bases: TGTGCCAGCAGCCCACGGGCCAAGGGTGAGCAGTTCTTC. It codes for CASSPRAKGEQFF.

A few counts support this clone. This chain joins TRBV9 and TRBJ2-7; 8 positions match TRBD1. CDR1 is SGDLS and CDR2 is YYNGEE in the germline V gene. The V gene end was trimmed by 0 bases and the J gene end by 6 bases; junction bases not matched to a gene: 5. This CDR3 comprises 14 residues. CDR3 DNA: TGTGCCAGCAGCGTAGGTTTCAGGGGGCCCGAGCAGTACTTC. This gives the protein CASSVGFRGPEQYF.

This clone was seen a few times. The chain links TRBV28 to TRBJ1-2; 8 nucleotides align to TRBD1. CDR1 and CDR2 from the germline V gene are MDHEN and SYDVKM. This CDR3 spans 14 amino acids. V was clipped by 1 base and J by 5 bases; unmatched bases: 3. The CDR3 here is CASSLSQGAYGYTF. The CDR3 region has the DNA TGTGCCAGCAGTTTATCCCAGGGGGCGTATGGCTACACCTTC.